Below, 23 T cell receptor beta chains from the same sample are listed, as sequenced in a study of metastatic and nonmetastatic thyroid tumors. Until they underwent thyroid surgery, no patient had received any treatment. TCRdb re-clonotyped the PCR reads through MiXCR. The profile shows tens of thousands of clones, 17% of them singletons. Material: blood. Receptor source: a male donor with papillary thyroid cancer or a benign thyroid nodule (not recorded which). Some clones in this sample may be carry-over from other donors' samples.

There are many counts of this clone. The chain recombines TRBV13 with TRBJ1-3; 9 bases are a match to TRBD1. The V gene's germline CDR1 is PRHDT and CDR2 FYEKMQ (reference sequence). The V and J ends lost 0 bases and 1 base, in that order; junction bases with no gene match: 7. The CDR3 totals 18 residues. DNA of the CDR3: TGTGCCAGCAGCTTAGGAGGGACAGGGCCTACTTCTGGAAACACCATATATTTT. Its translation is CASSLGGTGPTSGNTIYF.

The V gene is TRBV6-1, the J gene TRBJ1-4; D is ambiguous. The CDR3 totals 13 residues. V shed 4 bases and J shed 5 bases, with 8 bases lying between them. CDR1 and CDR2 (germline): MNHNS, SASEGT. CDR3 DNA sequence: TGTGCCAGCAGTGGGACGGTGAATGAAAAACTGTTTTTT. Amino acids: CASSGTVNEKLFF.

This clone was found a few times. This may arise from a read error, as a much more abundant clone is one base away. The sample carries other DNA sequences with the same CDR3. This chain connects TRBV28 to TRBJ2-7; weak D call: TRBD1 (6 bases). This CDR3 has 15 residues. CDR1 MDHEN and CDR2 SYDVKM come from the germline V gene. CDR3 amino acids: CARRGGLGRGYEQYF. CDR3 nucleotide sequence: TGTGCCCGCAGGGGCGGTTTGGGCAGGGGATACGAGCAGTACTTC.

This clone was seen ten or more times. This CDR3 is CASSLGQGLSEQFF. The CDR3 DNA reads as TGTGCCAGCAGTTTGGGGCAGGGTTTAAGTGAGCAGTTCTTC. The V and J genes are TRBV27 and TRBJ2-1, with D possibly matching TRBD1 (5 bases). Trimming shortened V by 3 bases and J by 9 bases, and 15 bases separated the two germline ends. CDR3 length: 14 residues. Germline-derived CDR1 and CDR2 are MNHEY and SMNVEV (reference sequence).

This clone was picked up many times. V is TRBV9 and J is TRBJ1-1, with 7 bases aligning to TRBD1. With V trimmed by 4 bases and J by 3 bases, 9 bases remained unmatched. CDR3 length equals 15 residues. Per the germline V gene, CDR1 is SGDLS and CDR2 is YYNGEE. The DNA for the CDR3 is TGTGCCAGCAGCACCGACCAGGGGGATTACACTGAAGCTTTCTTT. Its protein product is CASSTDQGDYTEAFF.

Turning to this clone: Sequence at one end of the junction differs from germline and may be a read error. J is TRBJ1-6 and V is TRBV2; D gene unclear. The length of the CDR3 is 15 residues. Per germline, CDR1 SNHLY and CDR2 FYNNEI. The CDR3 DNA reads TGTGCCAGCAGTGGGGCGGTGGCGGGTAATTCACCCCTCAAATTT. This gives the protein CASSGAVAGNSPLKF. The full variable domain, its missing parts supplied by reference TRBV2 and TRBJ1-6, is EPEVTQTPSHQVTQMGQEVILRCVPISNHLYFYWYRQILGQKVEFLVSFYNNEISEKSEIFDDQFSVERPDGSNFTLKIRSTKLEDSAMYFCASSGAVAGNSPLKFGNGTRLTVT.

The rearrangement links TRBV6-1 to TRBJ2-7, with 7 bases that match TRBD1. Germline loops: CDR1 MNHNS, CDR2 SASEGT. J lost 6 bases, V lost 6 bases, and 8 bases had no gene match. The CDR3 consists of 13 residues. CDR3: CASSIGTVPEQYF. The CDR3 DNA reads TGTGCCAGCAGCATCGGGACAGTTCCCGAGCAGTACTTC.

The rearrangement uses TRBV7-3 and TRBJ2-7, with D perhaps matching TRBD1 (6 bases). CDR1 and CDR2 from the germline V gene are SGHTA and FQGTGA. V was pared by 1 base and J by 3 bases, with 13 bases between. This CDR3 comprises 15 residues. CDR3 nucleotides: TGTGCCAGCAGCTTAATCCCAGGGGTAAGCTACGAGCAGTACTTC. Its translation is CASSLIPGVSYEQYF.

This clone has at least ten counts. This chain uses TRBV3-1 with TRBJ1-2; possibly TRBD1 for D (6 bases). Germline-derived CDR1 and CDR2 are LGHDT and YNNKEL (reference sequence). V lost 4 bases and J 8 bases, leaving 11 bases between the germline ends. The length of the CDR3 is 12 residues. The CDR3: CASSLGHWGYTF. The DNA for the CDR3 is TGTGCCAGCAGCCTGGGACATTGGGGCTACACCTTC.

This clone was observed at least ten times. The chain joins TRBV4-2 to TRBJ2-2; D is uncertain. The V end was cut by 0 bases, the J end by 6 bases, with 11 bases between. Germline values: CDR1 LGHNA, CDR2 YNFKEQ. The CDR3 covers 15 residues. The CDR3 DNA sequence: TGTGCCAGCAGCCAAGAAGGTTTGGTCTCCGGGGAGCTGTTTTTT. Residues: CASSQEGLVSGELFF.

The chain recombines TRBV12-3 or TRBV12-4 with TRBJ2-2; no definite D call. The CDR3 is 15 amino acids. Trimming shortened V by 7 bases and J by 4 bases, and 16 bases separated the two germline ends. The CDR3 region has the DNA TGTGCCAGCACTTCCCTGCTGGGTATCACCGGGGAGCTGTTTTTT. Its translation is CASTSLLGITGELFF.

The V and J genes are TRBV6-4 and TRBJ2-3; TRBD2 agrees at 9 bases. Per germline, CDR1 MRHNA and CDR2 SNTAGT. This CDR3 has 19 residues. V trimming: 2 bases; J trimming: 3 bases; junction bases outside the gene matches: 15. CDR3: CASSDRGDVSGGETDTQYF. The DNA for the CDR3 is TGTGCCAGCAGTGACAGGGGGGATGTTAGCGGGGGAGAAACAGATACGCAGTATTTT.

This clone was detected many times. The genes are TRBV11-2 and TRBJ1-2; 7 bases align to TRBD1. Trimming took 0 bases from V and 5 from J; bases not matched to a gene: 3. The CDR3 spans 14 residues. CDR1 and CDR2 (germline): SGHAT, FQNNGV. The CDR3 sequence is CASSLDRTGYGYTF. Written as DNA, the CDR3 is TGTGCCAGCAGCTTAGATCGGACAGGTTATGGCTACACCTTC.

The chain uses TRBV6-1 and TRBJ2-5, with D perhaps matching TRBD1 or TRBD2 (5 bases each). CDR3 length equals 17 residues. Germline V lookup: CDR1 MNHNS, CDR2 SASEGT. V lost 5 bases, J lost 5 bases, and 24 bases lay in between. The CDR3 loop reads CASSLSPISGTGETQYF. The DNA for the CDR3 is TGTGCCAGCAGTCTGAGTCCCATTTCCGGGACCGGGGAGACCCAGTACTTC.

In its sample, this clone was seen many times. Additional DNA sequences in this sample encode the identical CDR3. The gene calls are TRBV11-3 and TRBJ2-4, with 9 bases that match TRBD1. The CDR3 totals 14 residues. Looked up from germline, CDR1 is SGHNT and CDR2 is YENEEA. Trimming cost V 5 bases and J 7 bases; bases outside gene matches: 6. CDR3 residues: CASSDRDRENIQYF. As DNA, the CDR3 is TGTGCCAGCAGCGACCGGGACAGGGAGAACATTCAGTACTTC.

J is TRBJ2-7 and V is TRBV2, with D possibly being TRBD1 (6 bases). V lost 7 bases and J 3 bases, leaving 13 bases between the germline ends. The CDR3 consists of 13 residues. CDR1 is SNHLY, CDR2 FYNNEI, per germline. CDR3 protein: CASMYDRNYEQYF. The CDR3 nucleotides are TGTGCCAGCATGTATGACAGGAACTACGAGCAGTACTTC.

The table lists this clone with many counts. The genes are TRBV2 and TRBJ2-1; 11 nucleotides match TRBD2. Germline CDR1 is SNHLY and CDR2 is FYNNEI. The CDR3 loop spans 17 amino acids. J was trimmed by 8 bases and V by 7 bases; bases with no gene match: 16. The CDR3 reads CASIKGRVSGRGDEQFF. Written as DNA, the CDR3 is TGTGCCAGCATCAAAGGAAGGGTTAGCGGGAGGGGGGATGAGCAGTTCTTC.

The chain couples TRBV20-1 to TRBJ2-2; the D gene could be TRBD1 or TRBD2 (5 bases each). The V and J ends lost 6 bases and 0 bases respectively, with 14 bases between them. This CDR3 region has 15 residues. The germline CDR1 and CDR2 sequences are DFQATT and SNEGSKA (reference sequence). The CDR3 region has the DNA TGCAGTGCGGGACGGGGTACAGCGAACACCGGGGAGCTGTTTTTT. Translating gives CSAGRGTANTGELFF.

By sample share, this clone is medium-sized. V gene TRBV5-1 combines with J gene TRBJ2-7; the match to TRBD1 covers 7 bases. The CDR3 covers 13 residues. CDR1 and CDR2 from the germline V gene are SGHRS and YFSETQ. The V and J ends lost 4 bases and 3 bases, in that order; junction bases with no gene match: 4. DNA for the CDR3: TGCGCCAGCAGCCTGGGACAGATCTACGAGCAGTACTTC. Protein product: CASSLGQIYEQYF.

This clone was recorded many times. V and J are TRBV5-1 and TRBJ1-2, with D perhaps TRBD1 (6 bases). Germline CDR1 and CDR2: SGHRS and YFSETQ. The CDR3 is made up of 16 amino acids. Trimming shortened V by 4 bases and J by 2 bases, and 18 bases separated the two germline ends. The CDR3 DNA reads TGCGCCAGCAGCCCCAGACCCGGGGACAAAAACTATGGCTACACCTTC. Translating it yields CASSPRPGDKNYGYTF.

This clone was seen many times. This chain uses TRBV6-4 with TRBJ2-3; D unclear. The CDR3 sequence is 13 residues long. Germline V gene data show CDR1 as MRHNA and CDR2 as SNTAGT. Between the trimmed V and J ends, which lost 2 bases and 5 bases, there was a span of 8 bases. This chain's CDR3 is CASSDGIVDTQYF. In DNA form, the CDR3 reads TGTGCCAGCAGTGACGGTATAGTAGATACGCAGTATTTT.

The V call is TRBV11-2, the J call TRBJ2-1; 14 bases are a match to TRBD2. The CDR3 is 16 residues long. Trimming cost V 7 bases and J 10 bases; bases outside gene matches: 12. Per germline, CDR1 SGHAT and CDR2 FQNNGV. CDR3 protein: CASIPLTSGGAREQFF. For the CDR3, the DNA is TGTGCCAGCATTCCCCTGACTAGCGGGGGGGCTAGGGAGCAGTTCTTC. The whole variable domain, filled in from reference TRBV11-2 and TRBJ2-1, reads EAGVAQSPRYKIIEKRQSVAFWCNPISGHATLYWYQQILGQGPKLLIQFQNNGVVDDSQLPKDRFSAERLKGVDSTLKIQPAKLEDSAVYLCASIPLTSGGAREQFFGPGTRLTVL.

The table lists this clone with many counts. The chain carries TRBV18 and TRBJ2-7, with 9 positions matching TRBD1. In germline, CDR1 is KGHSH, CDR2 LQKENI. J gave up 2 bases and V 2 bases, and 1 base lay outside the gene matches. CDR3 length equals 14 residues. The CDR3 is CASSPGTGTYEQYF. In DNA form, the CDR3 reads TGTGCCAGCTCACCAGGGACAGGGACCTACGAGCAGTACTTC.